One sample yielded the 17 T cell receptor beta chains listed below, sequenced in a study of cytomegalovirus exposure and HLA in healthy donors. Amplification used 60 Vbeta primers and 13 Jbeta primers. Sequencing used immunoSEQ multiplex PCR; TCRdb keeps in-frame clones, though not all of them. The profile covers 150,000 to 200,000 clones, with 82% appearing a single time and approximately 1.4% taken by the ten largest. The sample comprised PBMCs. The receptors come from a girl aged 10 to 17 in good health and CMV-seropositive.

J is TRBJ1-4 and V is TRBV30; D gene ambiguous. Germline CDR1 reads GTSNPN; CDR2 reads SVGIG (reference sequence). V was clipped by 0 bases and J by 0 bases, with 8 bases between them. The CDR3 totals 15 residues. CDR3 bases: TGTGCCTGGAGTGTATATCAGGCAACTAATGAAAAACTGTTTTTT. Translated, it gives CAWSVYQATNEKLFF.

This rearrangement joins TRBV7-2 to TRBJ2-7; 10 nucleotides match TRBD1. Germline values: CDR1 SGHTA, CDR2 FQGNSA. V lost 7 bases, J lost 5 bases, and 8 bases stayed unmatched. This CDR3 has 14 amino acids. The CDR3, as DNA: TGTGCCAGCACCGCCGGGACAGGGGAGAACGAGCAGTACTTC. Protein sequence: CASTAGTGENEQYF.

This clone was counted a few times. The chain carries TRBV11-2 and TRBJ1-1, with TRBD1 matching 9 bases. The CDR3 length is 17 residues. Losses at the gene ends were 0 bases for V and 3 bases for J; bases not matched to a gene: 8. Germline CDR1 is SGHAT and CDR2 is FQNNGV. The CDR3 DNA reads TGTGCCAGCAGCTTAGAGGGGACAGGGCTTCGTTACACTGAAGCTTTCTTT. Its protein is CASSLEGTGLRYTEAFF.

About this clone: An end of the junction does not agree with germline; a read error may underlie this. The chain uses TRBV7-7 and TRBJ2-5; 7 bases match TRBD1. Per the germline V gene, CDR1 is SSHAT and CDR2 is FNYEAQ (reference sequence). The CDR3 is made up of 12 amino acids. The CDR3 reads CASSSRPGQQYF. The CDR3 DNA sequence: TGTGCTAGCAGCTCAAGACCGGGACAGCAGTACTTC.

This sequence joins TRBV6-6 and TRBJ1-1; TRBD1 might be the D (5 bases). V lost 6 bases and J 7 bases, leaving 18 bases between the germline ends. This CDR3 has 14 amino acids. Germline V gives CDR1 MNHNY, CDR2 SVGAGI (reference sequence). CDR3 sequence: CASRTSDTLYEAFF. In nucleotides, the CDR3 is TGTGCCAGCAGAACCTCGGACACCCTCTATGAAGCTTTCTTT.

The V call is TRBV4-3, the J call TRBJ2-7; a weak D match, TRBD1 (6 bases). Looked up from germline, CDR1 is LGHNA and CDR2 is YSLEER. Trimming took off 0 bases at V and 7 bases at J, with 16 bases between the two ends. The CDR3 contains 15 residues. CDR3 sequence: CASSQEWGQGSEQYF. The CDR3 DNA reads TGCGCCAGCAGCCAAGAGTGGGGCCAGGGGTCGGAGCAGTACTTC.

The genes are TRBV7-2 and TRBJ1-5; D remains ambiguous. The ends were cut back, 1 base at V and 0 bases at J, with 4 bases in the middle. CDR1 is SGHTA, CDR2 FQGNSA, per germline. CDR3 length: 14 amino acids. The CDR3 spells CASSLDYSNQPQHF. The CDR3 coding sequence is TGTGCCAGCAGCTTAGACTATAGCAATCAGCCCCAGCATTTT.

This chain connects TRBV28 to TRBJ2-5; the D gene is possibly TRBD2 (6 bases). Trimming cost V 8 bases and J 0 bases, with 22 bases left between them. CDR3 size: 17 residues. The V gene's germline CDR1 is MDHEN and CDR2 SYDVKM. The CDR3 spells CASYGMRGTLYQETQYF. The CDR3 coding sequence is TGTGCCAGCTACGGGATGCGGGGAACCCTGTACCAAGAGACCCAGTACTTC. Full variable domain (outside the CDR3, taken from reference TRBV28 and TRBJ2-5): DVKVTQSSRYLVKRTGEKVFLECVQDMDHENMFWYRQDPGLGLRLIYFSYDVKMKEKGDIPEGYSVSREKKERFSLILESASTNQTSMYLCASYGMRGTLYQETQYFGPGTRLLVL.

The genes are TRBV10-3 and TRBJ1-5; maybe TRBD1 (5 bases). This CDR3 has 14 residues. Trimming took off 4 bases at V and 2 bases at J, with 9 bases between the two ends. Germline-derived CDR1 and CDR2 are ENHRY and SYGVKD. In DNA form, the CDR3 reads TGTGCCATCAGTGGGGGACTTGGCAATCAGCCCCAGCATTTT. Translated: CAISGGLGNQPQHF.

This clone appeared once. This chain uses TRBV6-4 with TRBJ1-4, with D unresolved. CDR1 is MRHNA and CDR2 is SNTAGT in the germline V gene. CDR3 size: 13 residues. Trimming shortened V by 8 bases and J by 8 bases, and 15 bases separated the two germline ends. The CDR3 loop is CASSPSIGEKLFF. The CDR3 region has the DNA TGTGCCAGCTCCCCTAGTATCGGGGAAAAACTGTTTTTT.

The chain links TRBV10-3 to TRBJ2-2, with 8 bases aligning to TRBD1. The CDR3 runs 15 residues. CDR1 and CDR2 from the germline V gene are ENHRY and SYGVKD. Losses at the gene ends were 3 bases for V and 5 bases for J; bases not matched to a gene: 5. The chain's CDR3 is CAISDETGETGELFF. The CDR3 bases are TGTGCCATCAGTGACGAGACAGGGGAAACCGGGGAGCTGTTTTTT.

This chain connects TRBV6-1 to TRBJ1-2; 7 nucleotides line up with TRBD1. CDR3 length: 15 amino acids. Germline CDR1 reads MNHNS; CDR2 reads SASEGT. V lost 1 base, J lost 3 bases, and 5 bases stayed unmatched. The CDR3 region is CASSEEQGYYYGYTF. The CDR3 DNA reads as TGTGCCAGCAGTGAAGAACAGGGGTACTACTATGGCTACACCTTC.

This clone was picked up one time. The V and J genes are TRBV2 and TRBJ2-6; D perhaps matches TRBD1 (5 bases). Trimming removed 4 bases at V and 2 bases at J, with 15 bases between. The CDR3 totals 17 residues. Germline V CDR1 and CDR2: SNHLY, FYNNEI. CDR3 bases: TGTGCCAGCAGTGCAGGGTTCCCTCCCCCTGGGGCCAACGTCCTGACTTTC. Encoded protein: CASSAGFPPPGANVLTF.

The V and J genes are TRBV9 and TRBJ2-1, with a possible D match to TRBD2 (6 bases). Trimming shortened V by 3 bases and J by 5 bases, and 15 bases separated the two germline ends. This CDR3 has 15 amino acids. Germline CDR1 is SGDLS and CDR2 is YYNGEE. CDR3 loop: CASSAPGTGDNEQFF. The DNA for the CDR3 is TGTGCCAGCAGCGCGCCCGGGACTGGGGACAATGAGCAGTTCTTC.

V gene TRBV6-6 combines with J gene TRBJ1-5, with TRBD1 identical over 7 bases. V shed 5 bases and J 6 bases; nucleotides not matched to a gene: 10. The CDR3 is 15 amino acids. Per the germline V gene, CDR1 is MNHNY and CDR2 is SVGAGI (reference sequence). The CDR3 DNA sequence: TGTGCCAGCAGTACCAACAGGGGATGGAGTCAGCCCCAGCATTTT. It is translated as CASSTNRGWSQPQHF.

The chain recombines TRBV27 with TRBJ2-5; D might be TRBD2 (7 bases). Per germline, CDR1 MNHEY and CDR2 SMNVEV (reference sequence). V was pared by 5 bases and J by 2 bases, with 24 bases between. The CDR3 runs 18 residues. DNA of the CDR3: TGTGCCAGCAGTATCCTAAATGCGGCCGGGGGGCTACAAGAGACCCAGTACTTC. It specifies CASSILNAAGGLQETQYF.

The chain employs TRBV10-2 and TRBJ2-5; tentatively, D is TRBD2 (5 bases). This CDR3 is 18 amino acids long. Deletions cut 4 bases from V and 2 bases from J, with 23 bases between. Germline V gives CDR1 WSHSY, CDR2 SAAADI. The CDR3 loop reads CASSAAGGRPRSQETQYF. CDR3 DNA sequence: TGCGCCAGCAGTGCGGCGGGTGGTAGGCCAAGGTCTCAAGAGACCCAGTACTTC.